This TCR beta chain is from a study of Ad26.COV2.S vaccination and SARS-CoV-2 variants. Generated by immunoSEQ multiplex PCR, the TCRdb table keeps only in-frame clones and is missing some. The data show around 400,000 clones, roughly 85% seen once. The CDR3 loop spans 15 amino acids. Per the germline V gene, CDR1 is SGHVS and CDR2 is FNYEAQ. Trimming took off 1 base at V and 4 bases at J, with 11 bases between the two ends. Treatment described: over 15 received Ad26.COV2.S at low or high dose, single or two shots; about 5 received placebo; per-sample allocation not given. Collection of samples fell on day 63 after the first vaccine or placebo injection.

V is TRBV7-6 and J is TRBJ1-3; no firm D call. The sample consisted of peripheral blood, taken in a trial of Ad26.COV2.S vaccine versus placebo. This sequence was found in a person aged 18 to 59 who received the Ad26.COV2.S COVID-19 vaccine or a placebo. The CDR3 coding sequence is TGTGCCAGCAGCTTAGACAGTTTGGCCGGAAACACCATATATTTT. Encoded protein: CASSLDSLAGNTIYF.